This T cell receptor (beta chain) was captured by sequencing in a study of blood T cells in healthy people across ages (dated by TCRdb to the mid-2010s). About the full investigation: In model experiments, template switching captured about one uniquely barcoded TCR beta cDNA molecule for every two T cells. The donors were split into four age groups: young (average 16 years), middle-aged (roughly 42), aged (about 62) and long-lived (approximately 80). Using the same blood draw, the study looked at two additional independent replicas of 1 million unique cDNA reads for two donors, one aged 18 to 30 and the other aged 80 or older. The study measured age-related changes in TCR beta repertoire diversity using deep sequencing normalized with unique cDNA molecular identifiers.

Donors were a few dozen systemically healthy Caucasian individuals from Russia aged roughly 6 to 100 years. Each donor gave 8 to 10 milliliters of peripheral blood, drawn into EDTA-treated Vacutainer tubes. Ficoll-Paque density-gradient centrifugation was used to isolate PBMCs, with at least 6.5 million per sample. Trizol reagent was used to extract total RNA from the PBMCs, yielding at least 5.5 micrograms per sample. Naive CD45RAhigh/CD27high T cell percentages were measured by flow cytometry on a PBMC aliquot from every donor. Libraries were built with 5' RACE. TCRdb names Illumina HiSeq 2500 as the instrument used. A second roughly 6 to 12 cycle PCR used a sample-barcoded 5' primer and a J-beta primer mix. A template-switch 5' adaptor carrying 12 random nucleotides introduced a unique molecular identifier onto each TCR beta cDNA molecule. Each sample yielded at least 3 million CDR3-containing paired-end reads. The Mint cDNA synthesis kit, primed by a TRBC-specific oligonucleotide, was used to synthesize first-strand cDNA from all RNA. Following uracil-DNA glycosylase treatment, all cDNA underwent a first 18-cycle PCR with the universal primers M1SS and BC2_uni_R. In the source study's methods: For normalization, 1 million high-quality reads, each with a distinct molecular identifier, were randomly selected from each sample. Instead of being binned into consensus sequences, reads with shared molecular identifiers were discarded. MiTCR, run with a Q25 quality threshold and the strictest error-elimination algorithm, handled CDR3 identification, clonotype clustering and error correction. Lower-bound total TCR beta diversity was estimated with a nonparametric unseen species model using Euler transformation. TCRdb trimmed public reads at Q25 via fastp, called clones via MiXCR and kept in-frame beta chains. Entries are consolidated by CDR3 protein sequence, retaining the most common genes and DNA. TCRdb's processing, not the authors', yielded these V and J calls. Here the sample has 600,000 to 900,000 distinct CDR3 sequences; more than 25% occur a single time. Jointly, the top ten make up 2.5% to 3.5% of the sample.

Study-wide conclusions, independent of this receptor: Donor CMV infection status was unknown, potentially confounding age-related changes in expanded clonotypes. As age increased, observed TCR beta diversity per million T cells dropped in a roughly linear way, and a significant reduction was already evident by age 40. Estimates of total diversity based on one million sequenced T cells were considered lower bounds and underestimates. Because profiling used bulk unsorted PBMCs, naive and antigen-experienced compartments could not be compared conclusively. Compared with the aged group, the long-lived group had more naive CD4+ T cells, fewer expanded clones and increased TCR diversity, a pattern suggesting age selection. Observed TCR beta diversity correlated strongly with the percentage of naive T cells measured by flow cytometry.

In regard to this clonotype: The clone's antigen remains unknown. Base qualities are not recorded, but no much larger clone differs from it by a single base.

The CDR3 goes from the cysteine to the phenylalanine over 16 residues. Of all the DNA, just the CDR3 is kept, 48 bases in frame from base 1. V lost 6 bases and J lost 6 bases, and the count of bases not matched to a germline gene is 11. The germline V gene encodes CDR1 MDHEN and CDR2 SYDVKM. This sample was also put to use in a study of T cells of mothers and their children. The second study's authors report: Nine systemically healthy Caucasian individuals, comprising three mothers and their six children, were included as donors. cDNA synthesis used all of the extracted RNA, with 1.5 ug of RNA in each 15 ul reaction. In the second PCR, sample barcodes and 2-4 random nucleotides were introduced via the M1S primer. More than 9.5 million TCR beta CDR3 reads were obtained from each mother, and several million reads were obtained from each child. Thymic selection similarly shapes TCR recombination output in related and unrelated pairs, with minor effect from inherited differences. Normalized repertoire overlap was always found to be slightly, but never significantly, higher in related mother-child pairs than in unrelated mother-child pairs. No persistent microchimeric T cell clones were detected, at a sensitivity of approximately 100 clones per million clonotypes. The study used deep NGS to compare TCR beta repertoires of mothers and children, seeking features distinguishing related mother-child pairs from unrelated individuals. On average, the children were roughly 12 +/- 4 years old, while the mothers were about 38 +/- 4 years old. After adapter ligation was performed with NEBNext reagents, the libraries were sequenced on an Illumina HiSeq 2000 with 100+100 nt paired-end reads. To prevent cross-contamination, the mother and child libraries were prepared one month apart and sequenced in separate runs. Each donor had between roughly 450,000 and 2,100,000 distinct TCR beta clonotypes identified. Naive TCR beta clonotypes were estimated from low-frequency clonotypes matched to each donor's FACS-determined naive share, without sorting.

The clonotype comes from a boy aged 5 to 17 in good health. This sequence uses TRBV28 and TRBJ1-6; TRBD1 aligns with 7 central bases. Input material: blood. The CDR3 corresponds to CASSPHRDSLNSPLHF. The sequenced DNA is TGTGCCAGCAGCCCCCACCGGGACAGCCTTAATTCACCCCTCCACTTT.